Sequencing of this TCR beta chain was carried out in a study of cytomegalovirus exposure and HLA in healthy donors (dated by TCRdb to about 2017). Context from the whole study: According to an earlier analysis of a few hundred of the donors, some 170 million T cells yielded some 120 million unique TCR beta sequences and 250 to 350 Gb of sequence data. To predict cytomegalovirus infection status, the study brought together high-throughput TCR immunosequencing, statistical association of individual TCRs with disease status, and machine learning. Among the roughly 400 genotyped donors, approximately 82% belonged to the genetic ancestry cluster associated with self-reported Caucasian donors. Using immunosequencing, the study profiled T cell repertoires from 550 to 750 subjects and related those repertoires to cytomegalovirus serostatus. Typing coverage differed by locus: A, B, C, DRB1 and DQB1 were typed in about 620-640 donors, DQA1 in 522, DPA1 in around 580, and DPB1 in just under 480. To decide whether each TCR beta V gene segment behaved as functional or pseudogenic, an earlier analysis of several hundred of the donors relied on high-throughput TCR beta sequencing. The study aimed to test whether signatures of past pathogen exposure could be identified by cataloging public T cell receptors. A later genetic analysis took genome-wide SNP genotypes for about three fifths of the 666 donors and used that subset as a discovery cohort. Donor age, sex, ethnicity and CMV serostatus were compiled together with the repertoire data. Every discovery cohort repertoire had been produced on one sequencing platform. A separate validation cohort of approximately 130 different subjects was used in addition to the roughly 700-subject first cohort. HLA typing included class I and class II loci at four-digit resolution. Roughly 5 DR-DQ haplotypes were treated as single units for association and clustering because of strong linkage in the cohort. In a later analysis, previously published TCR beta repertoires from 550 to 700 donors were re-analyzed and high-resolution HLA genotyping was added so that TCR occurrence patterns could be studied. An early release covering about 600 HLA-typed donors comprised about 310 gigabases of sequencing data and some 79 million unique TCR sequences. The later analysis used no new phenotypic data to find candidate immune exposures, relying instead on TCR beta sequences and their occurrence across donors. Across around 400 genotyped donors of the cohort, an average of roughly 200,000 unique TCR beta nucleotide sequences per donor were sequenced, and 15% to 20% of those sequences were non-productive. Results the study describes overall, beyond this receptor: Because counts were too low, about 18 rarely observed V segments, including chromosome 9 orphons, were excluded from the earlier analysis of 587 of the donors. According to the authors, the approach could potentially be generalized to other disease states and immunological phenotypes. A later analysis associated about 16,000 TCR beta sequences with specific HLA alleles at a false discovery rate of 0.05. Presence/absence analyses assumed roughly uniform sequencing depth across donors, an assumption that may not hold. HLA typing was unavailable for some donors at each locus, so association tests used only the typed subset. Some IMGT-functional V segments, including TRBV6-2 and TRBV6-3, could not be told apart with the 87-base-pair reads, so those segments were excluded. The classifier was reported to diagnose cytomegalovirus status with high specificity and sensitivity in both the original cohort and the validation cohort. Most TCR sequences were observed very rarely across donors, whereas some public TCRs were present in many individuals. In a later analysis, several top co-occurrence clusters were reported to appear linked to parvovirus B19, influenza, CMV and Epstein-Barr virus. Correlated functional status among segregating V segments might be attributable to linkage disequilibrium, but an unknown experimental factor could not be ruled out. In a later analysis, HLA-associated TCR beta chains showed more clonal expansion and lower generation probabilities than non-associated chains that were equally common. A further reported finding was that TCR beta sequences accurately predicted the HLA-A and HLA-B alleles for most subjects in the first cohort. Compared with the approximately 720-donor mean, donors in an Asian-associated ancestry cluster had fewer N-insertions in productive TCRs, according to a later genetic analysis. When HLA alleles, especially DR and DQ, strongly co-occurred, attributing TCR associations to individual alleles was difficult. A group of highly shared sequence variants was considered likely to be a technical artifact of the sequencing pipeline. In a later analysis, TCR association rates were found to vary across HLA loci, with the most associated TCRs seen for DRB1 alleles and the fewest for HLA-C alleles. Immune exposure information for the cohort was limited to CMV serostatus. An association between a missense DCLRE1C variant and V-gene and J-gene trimming of TCR beta chains was found in a later genetic analysis and replicated in an independent cohort. Three of the identified cytomegalovirus-associated TCR beta chains were confirmed in vitro to be specific for cytomegalovirus antigens. A total of some 180 TCR beta chains were listed by the study as associated with cytomegalovirus. A later analysis found that most CMV-associated TCR beta chains appeared HLA-restricted, with HLA associations seemingly driven largely by CMV exposure. In an earlier analysis of 587 of the donors, most TCR beta V segments were observed in productive rearrangements about 87% or about 30% of the time, broadly matching IMGT annotations. The cohort was sequenced for TCR beta chains only, and without alpha or paired-chain data the features that could be detected were limited.

In total, over 600 healthy bone marrow donors made up the cohort. All cohort members were sampled while nominally healthy, although unrecorded immune exposures were likely present. The donor was CMV seropositive and belonged to the group of some 290 seropositive cohort members. Each donor provided a peripheral blood sample, and peripheral blood mononuclear cells were used for TCR beta sequencing. The Qiagen DNeasy Blood Extraction Kit was used to extract genomic DNA from the blood cell samples. Receptor libraries were prepared by the immunoSEQ multiplex PCR assay. The multiplex PCR relied on a mix of 60 forward primers for TCR Vbeta segments and 13 reverse primers for TCR Jbeta segments. The CDR3 region of rearranged TCR beta genes was amplified from genomic DNA with a multiplex PCR assay. The Illumina HiSeq System was used to sequence the amplified TCR beta libraries as 87-base-pair reads. The study's processing was this. Across the roughly 700 repertoires, a later analysis counted around 80 million unique TCR beta chains, 8.5 million to 12 million of which were shared by at least two donors. A nearest-neighbor algorithm error-corrected the raw reads and collapsed the reads into unique sequences, merging closely related sequences to remove PCR and sequencing errors. V, D and J gene segments were assigned by aligning CDR3 sequences to IMGT reference sequences. For a sequence to be retained, a match of at least six nucleotides was required to both a V gene segment and a J gene segment. A rearrangement was called productive if the CDR3 had no stop codons and remained in frame with V and J, and every other rearrangement was called non-productive. CDR3 was defined by IMGT convention, running from the second conserved V-encoded cysteine to the conserved J-encoded phenylalanine. In an earlier analysis of roughly 610 of the donors, sequences lacking an unambiguous match to a single V gene segment were excluded. In an earlier analysis of a few hundred of the donors, a V segment was called functional when productive rearrangements were above 56.7%, and segregating when the standard deviation between donors exceeded 5%. A statistical classification framework was built for diagnosing cytomegalovirus status from the catalog of TCR beta chain sequences. A later analysis assigned V and J genes by comparing TCR nucleotide sequences with IMGT/GENE-DB human TR gene sequences. The TCRdist pipeline was used in a later analysis to assign CDR3 sequences and most-parsimonious VDJ recombination scenarios. In a later analysis, each TCR beta chain was defined by its CDR3 amino acid sequence together with its V-gene family, and reads without a unique V-gene family were excluded. To address suspected cross-contamination and a sequencing artifact, a later analysis removed 550 to 750 highly shared, low-generation-probability nucleotide sequences. For each public chain, a later analysis derived a clonal expansion index from normalized ranks of inferred template counts within each repertoire. In a later analysis, generation probabilities were computed with a VDJ recombination model fitted to out-of-frame rearrangements, and the resulting probabilities were checked against IGoR. In a later analysis, hypergeometric tests were used to score TCR-TCR, TCR-HLA and TCR-CMV co-occurrence, with a repertoire-size bias correction applied to TCR pairs. A later analysis estimated false discovery rates by permuting HLA or CMV assignments 20 times. In a later analysis, co-occurring TCRs were grouped using DBSCAN, with TCRdist sequence similarity added in when clustering inside HLA-allele-positive subsets. Repertoires with fewer than 30,000 or more than 120,000 public chains were left out of co-occurrence clustering, as were about 5 repertoires with anomalous nucleotide sharing. TCRdb obtained this table from immuneACCESS and retained in-frame rearrangements with V and J assigned. These tables miss some clones; where compared with another copy, unresolved V genes account for less than half of the shortfall, and the remainder is unexplained. Clonal size and the V and J genes are those of that table, whereas D and trimming came from the DNA. Recorded for this sample are tens of thousands of clones; 55% to 70% of them occurred a single time. In total, the top ten clones hold roughly 5.5% of the sample.

In the case of this clone: There is no known antigen for this receptor. Base qualities are not recorded, but no much larger clone differs from it by a single base.

Counted from cysteine to phenylalanine, this CDR3 has 17 amino acids. Just the 51-base CDR3 DNA is kept, in frame starting at base 1. Clipping removes 0 bases from V and 3 bases from J, with 9 as the unmatched junction base count. CDR1 SGHDT and CDR2 YYEEEE are derived from the germline V gene. The receptor chain draws on TRBV5-6 and TRBJ2-3; a stretch of 8 junction bases matches TRBD1. This clonotype originated in a boy under 18 in good health and CMV-seropositive. Sequencing was carried out using PBMCs. CDR3 loop: CASSLEGTGKRTDTQYF. The DNA sequence follows: TGTGCCAGCAGCTTGGAAGGGACAGGAAAGAGGACAGATACGCAGTATTTT.